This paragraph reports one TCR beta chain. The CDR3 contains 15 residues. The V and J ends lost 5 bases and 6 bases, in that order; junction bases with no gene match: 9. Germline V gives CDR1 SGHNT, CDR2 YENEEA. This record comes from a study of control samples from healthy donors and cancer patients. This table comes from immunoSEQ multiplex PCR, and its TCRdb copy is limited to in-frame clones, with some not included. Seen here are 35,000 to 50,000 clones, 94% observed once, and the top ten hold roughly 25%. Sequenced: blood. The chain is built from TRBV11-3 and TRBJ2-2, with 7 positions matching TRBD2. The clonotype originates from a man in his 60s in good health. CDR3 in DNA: TGTGCCAGCAGCCCCCGGGGGGTAGGGGCCGGGGAGCTGTTTTTT. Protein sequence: CASSPRGVGAGELFF.